This T cell receptor beta chain stems from a study of CD8 T cells in Susac syndrome. This CDR3 is built from 15 residues. In germline, CDR1 is MGHRA, CDR2 YSYEKL. The V gene end was trimmed by 4 bases and the J gene end by 1 base; junction bases not matched to a gene: 3. About 0.5 to 1 ug RNA was reverse transcribed with random hexamers. TCR beta CDR3 was amplified by immunoSEQ covering 54 Vbeta and 13 Jbeta. From the immunoSEQ multiplex PCR reads, TCRdb called clonotypes with MiXCR, one entry per CDR3 protein. This sample has some 150,000 distinct CDR3 sequences, with approximately 94% found just once. Sequencing of TCR beta was performed on blood CD8+ and CD4+ T cells. Through negative isolation, CD4+ and CD8+ T cells were obtained, while TEMRA cells were enriched using FACS.

The sample comprised CD4+ T cells from PBMCs. This receptor was identified in a human donor with Susac syndrome. This chain connects TRBV4-1 to TRBJ1-2, with 10 bases matching TRBD1. DNA of the CDR3: TGCGCCAGCAGCCCGGGACAGGGGCATAACTATGGCTACACCTTC. It encodes CASSPGQGHNYGYTF.